These 29 T cell receptor beta chains share one sample of origin, sequenced in a study of blood T cell repertoires in COVID-19 (dated by TCRdb to about 2020). Libraries were constructed by the immunoSEQ multiplex PCR assay. Not all clones reach the TCRdb copy of this immuneACCESS table, which keeps in-frame sequences only. Checked studies attribute under half of the gap to unresolved V genes and leave the rest unexplained. The sample data list tens of thousands of clones, and 84% of these were observed just once. Approximately 35% of the sample goes to the ten largest clones. Sequencing used peripheral blood. The receptors originated from a man between 65 and 79 years old with acute or convalescent COVID-19.

This clone was counted a single time. The chain links TRBV21-1 to TRBJ2-5; the tabulated D call, TRBD2, remains unverified against the DNA. TRBV21-1 represents a pseudogene. CDR3 length: 15 amino acids. This CDR3 is CASSNETGGGETQYF. CDR3 nucleotide sequence: TGTGCCAGCAGCAATGAAACGGGGGGAGGTGAGACCCAGTACTTC.

The rearrangement uses TRBV5-1 and TRBJ2-3; 13 positions agree with TRBD2. CDR1 SGHRS and CDR2 YFSETQ come from the germline V gene. The J segment lost 3 bases and the V segment lost 4 bases, leaving 2 bases of the junction unmatched. The CDR3 sequence is 15 residues long. The CDR3 protein is CASSAGLAGTDTQYF. The CDR3 region has the DNA TGCGCCAGCAGCGCGGGACTAGCGGGGACAGATACGCAGTATTTT.

The V and J genes are TRBV5-4 and TRBJ2-5; D unresolved. Germline V gene sequence: CDR1 SGHNT, CDR2 YYREEE (reference sequence). This CDR3 is built from 14 residues. V was pared by 3 bases and J by 4 bases, with 13 bases between. The CDR3 DNA is TGTGCCAGCAGCTCCCCCCCTAGGAGAGAGACCCAGTACTTC. Translation gives CASSSPPRRETQYF. The full variable domain, completed using reference TRBV5-4 and TRBJ2-5, is ETGVTQSPTHLIKTRGQQVTLRCSSQSGHNTVSWYQQALGQGPQFIFQYYREEENGRGNFPPRFSGLQFPNYSSELNVNALELDDSALYLCASSSPPRRETQYFGPGTRLLVL.

This chain uses TRBV5-5 with TRBJ2-5; 7 bases agree with TRBD1. V lost 4 bases to trimming and J lost 1 base; unmatched junction nucleotides: 7. CDR3 size: 15 residues. Germline V lookup: CDR1 SGHKS, CDR2 YYEKEE (reference sequence). CDR3 nucleotides: TGTGCCAGCAGCCGGATGACAGGGATCCAAGAGACCCAGTACTTC. Encoded protein: CASSRMTGIQETQYF.

The CDR3 sequence is CASMGGQLGQPQHF. The CDR3 nucleotides are TGTGCCAGTATGGGGGGGCAATTGGGACAGCCCCAGCATTTT. J is TRBJ1-5 and V is TRBV19; tentative D call: TRBD1 (6 bases). V lost 7 bases and J 7 bases, leaving 17 bases between the germline ends. The germline CDR1 and CDR2 sequences are LNHDA and SQIVND (reference sequence). This CDR3 comprises 14 residues.

The V and J genes are TRBV7-2 and TRBJ2-6; 8 positions agree with TRBD1. CDR3 size: 18 residues. The germline V gene has CDR1 SGHTA and CDR2 FQGNSA. V gave up 1 base and J gave up 2 bases; unmatched junction bases: 7. The CDR3 loop reads CASSLGWTGRTGANVLTF. The CDR3 DNA reads as TGTGCCAGCAGCTTAGGGTGGACAGGGCGAACTGGGGCCAACGTCCTGACTTTC.

The rearrangement joins TRBV28 to TRBJ1-2; a possible D gene is TRBD1 (5 bases). The germline V gene encodes CDR1 MDHEN and CDR2 SYDVKM. Trimming removed 7 bases from V and 3 bases from J, with 12 bases in between. The CDR3 spans 13 residues. In DNA form, the CDR3 reads TGTGCCAGCACCGCCGGGGGGTACTATGGCTACACCTTC. This encodes CASTAGGYYGYTF.

The chain has TRBV7-9 and TRBJ1-6; 7 bases agree with TRBD1. Germline V lookup: CDR1 SEHNR, CDR2 FQNEAQ (reference sequence). This CDR3 spans 16 amino acids. Unmatched junction bases numbered 10, after V lost 4 bases and J lost 7 bases. This CDR3 reads CASSSPDRRDNSPLHF. In nucleotides, the CDR3 is TGTGCCAGCAGCTCGCCGGACAGGAGGGACAATTCACCCCTCCACTTT.

The sample holds a few counts of this clone. The chain combines TRBV18 with TRBJ1-1; D is perhaps TRBD1 (5 bases). CDR1 and CDR2 (germline): KGHSH, LQKENI. This CDR3 has 15 residues. V was clipped by 0 bases and J by 4 bases, with 12 bases between them. CDR3 bases: TGTGCCAGCTCACCACCTCCTGGCGGGGGCACTGAAGCTTTCTTT. Its translation is CASSPPPGGGTEAFF.

V is TRBV19 and J is TRBJ2-5; TRBD2 aligns across 10 bases. This CDR3 has 18 amino acids. Germline trimming cut 2 bases from V and 7 bases from J; bases unmatched to any gene: 16. CDR1 is LNHDA and CDR2 is SQIVND in the germline V gene (reference sequence). CDR3 DNA sequence: TGTGCCAGTAGTATAAGCTCGCTAGCGGGGGTGTTCCAGTGGACCCAGTACTTC. As protein: CASSISSLAGVFQWTQYF. The full variable domain, rest sourced from reference TRBV19 and TRBJ2-5, is DGGITQSPKYLFRKEGQNVTLSCEQNLNHDAMYWYRQDPGQGLRLIYYSQIVNDFQKGDIAEGYSVSREKKESFPLTVTSAQKNPTAFYLCASSISSLAGVFQWTQYFGPGTRLLVL.

V and J are TRBV19 and TRBJ1-6; 10 positions match TRBD1. CDR3 size: 16 residues. V shed 9 bases, J shed 6 bases, and the junction held 11 bases outside the gene matches. Germline loops: CDR1 LNHDA, CDR2 SQIVND (reference sequence). CDR3 sequence reads: CASRTGGRVSNSPLHF. The CDR3 DNA reads TGTGCCAGCAGGACAGGGGGTAGGGTGAGTAATTCACCCCTCCACTTT.

The J gene is TRBJ2-3, the V gene TRBV9; perhaps TRBD2 as D (6 bases). Trimming pared 4 bases from V and 8 bases from J, leaving 20 bases between. The CDR3 covers 15 residues. Germline V gene data show CDR1 as SGDLS and CDR2 as YYNGEE. This CDR3 is CASSPHLGQGGTQYF. In nucleotides, the CDR3 is TGTGCCAGCAGCCCCCACCTCGGGCAGGGAGGTACGCAGTATTTT.

This chain uses TRBV19 with TRBJ2-5, with 8 nucleotides matching TRBD1. Germline CDR1 LNHDA, CDR2 SQIVND (reference sequence). The CDR3 loop spans 14 amino acids. Trimming took 8 bases from V and 4 from J; bases not matched to a gene: 9. Here the CDR3 DNA reads TGTGCCAGTTCTTTGACAGGGGAGATAGAGACCCAGTACTTC. This codes for CASSLTGEIETQYF.

V and J are TRBV27 and TRBJ2-7; tentative D call: TRBD2 (6 bases). This CDR3 comprises 14 residues. Per the germline V gene, CDR1 is MNHEY and CDR2 is SMNVEV (reference sequence). The V gene lost 5 bases and the J gene lost 3 bases, with 14 bases spanning the gap. The CDR3 DNA sequence: TGTGCCAGCAGTCCCGGGGACTTACGCTACGAGCAGTACTTC. Protein: CASSPGDLRYEQYF.

The rearrangement joins TRBV7-6 to TRBJ2-6, with a weak D call TRBD1 (5 bases). Germline lookup yields CDR1 SGHVS and CDR2 FNYEAQ. The V end lost 5 bases, the J end lost 6 bases, and 14 bases lay between the germline ends. CDR3 length: 15 amino acids. DNA for the CDR3: TGTGCCAGCAGCCCCAGGGTTCTTGAGGCCAACGTCCTGACTTTC. Protein sequence: CASSPRVLEANVLTF.

This clone was seen once. The chain employs TRBV2 and TRBJ2-3; 11 nucleotides agree with TRBD2. Germline loops: CDR1 SNHLY, CDR2 FYNNEI. Trimming cost V 6 bases and J 3 bases; bases outside gene matches: 8. The CDR3 has 16 amino acids. CDR3 sequence: CASRQLAGEGTDTQYF. In DNA, the CDR3 is TGTGCCAGCAGACAACTAGCGGGGGAGGGTACAGATACGCAGTATTTT. The full variable domain, its missing parts supplied by reference TRBV2 and TRBJ2-3, is EPEVTQTPSHQVTQMGQEVILRCVPISNHLYFYWYRQILGQKVEFLVSFYNNEISEKSEIFDDQFSVERPDGSNFTLKIRSTKLEDSAMYFCASRQLAGEGTDTQYFGPGTRLTVL.

The V gene is TRBV6-2 or TRBV6-3, the J gene TRBJ1-6; 7 positions agree with TRBD1. Trimming removed 6 bases from V and 0 bases from J; junction bases left unmatched: 14. The CDR3 is made up of 19 amino acids. Germline V CDR1 and CDR2: MNHEY, SVGEGT. The CDR3 coding sequence is TGTGCCAGCAGCCCTAGGATCCATCGGGACAGCTCCTATAATTCACCCCTCCACTTT. This encodes CASSPRIHRDSSYNSPLHF.

The chain links TRBV6-2 or TRBV6-3 to TRBJ2-3, with unresolved D. Trimming removed 4 bases at V and 8 bases at J, with 7 bases between. CDR3 length: 11 residues. Looked up from germline, CDR1 is MNHEY and CDR2 is SVGEGT. The chain's CDR3 is CASSSGATQYF. The CDR3 nucleotides are TGTGCCAGCAGTTCCGGAGCTACGCAGTATTTT.

V and J are TRBV12-3 or TRBV12-4 and TRBJ1-2, with D perhaps TRBD1 (5 bases). CDR3 length equals 12 residues. Trimming left V 3 bases short and J 6 bases short, with 8 bases between. Here the CDR3 DNA reads TGTGCCAGCAGTTTCAGCAGGGATGGCTACACCTTC. It encodes CASSFSRDGYTF.

This chain joins TRBV9 and TRBJ2-1; D might be TRBD2 (5 bases). Looked up from germline, CDR1 is SGDLS and CDR2 is YYNGEE. The CDR3 consists of 17 residues. V lost 0 bases and J 0 bases, leaving 13 bases between the germline ends. Here the CDR3 DNA reads TGTGCCAGCAGCGTAGTGGGGTCAGCGGTCTCCTACAATGAGCAGTTCTTC. Translation gives CASSVVGSAVSYNEQFF.

This rearrangement joins TRBV9 to TRBJ2-7; D may be TRBD1 (6 bases). From germline, CDR1 is SGDLS and CDR2 YYNGEE. This CDR3 region has 13 residues. With 3 bases removed from V and 2 bases from J, the gap between germline ends came to 9 bases. The CDR3 reads CASSGGQTYEQYF. DNA of the CDR3: TGTGCCAGCAGCGGAGGACAGACCTACGAGCAGTACTTC.

The rearrangement links TRBV2 to TRBJ2-5; 11 bases match TRBD2. Germline V lookup: CDR1 SNHLY, CDR2 FYNNEI. The CDR3 covers 15 residues. V lost 5 bases, J lost 2 bases, and 4 bases stayed unmatched. The CDR3, as DNA: TGTGCCAGCAGTCGGCTAGCGGGGGGACAAGAGACCCAGTACTTC. This translates into CASSRLAGGQETQYF.

The chain links TRBV24-1 to TRBJ2-7, with a weak D call TRBD1 (6 bases). The CDR3 runs 12 residues. Trimming stripped 5 bases from V and 7 bases from J, with 11 bases between. Germline CDR1 reads KGHDR; CDR2 reads SFDVKD. Written as DNA, the CDR3 is TGTGCCACCAGTGGCCAAACAGGGGAGCAGTACTTC. Amino acid sequence: CATSGQTGEQYF.

V is TRBV9 and J is TRBJ1-2; TRBD1 aligns across 7 bases. Germline values: CDR1 SGDLS, CDR2 YYNGEE. The CDR3 contains 13 residues. Trimming removed 3 bases from V and 7 bases from J; junction bases left unmatched: 6. DNA for the CDR3: TGTGCCAGCAGCGAAGGGGGCCCGCTTGGCTACACCTTC. Translation: CASSEGGPLGYTF.

The gene calls are TRBV6-1 and TRBJ1-3, with D uncertain. CDR3 length equals 13 residues. Germline CDR1 MNHNS, CDR2 SASEGT. V was cut by 3 bases and J by 4 bases, with 7 bases left in between. The DNA for the CDR3 is TGTGCCAGCAGTGAGAGGGTCGGAAACACCATATATTTT. Its translation: CASSERVGNTIYF.

The chain recombines TRBV19 with TRBJ1-5; D is ambiguous. This CDR3 contains 15 residues. Trimming cost V 1 base and J 4 bases, with 11 bases left between them. The germline V gene has CDR1 LNHDA and CDR2 SQIVND (reference sequence). CDR3 loop: CASSIGSGRNQPQHF. CDR3 in DNA: TGTGCCAGTAGTATAGGGTCAGGCAGAAATCAGCCCCAGCATTTT.

The V gene is TRBV27, the J gene TRBJ2-7; 11 bases match TRBD1. CDR1 MNHEY and CDR2 SMNVEV come from the germline V gene (reference sequence). The CDR3 contains 13 residues. V was clipped by 6 bases and J by 3 bases; unmatched bases: 1. CDR3 loop: CASRGTGGYEQYF. DNA for the CDR3: TGTGCCAGCAGAGGGACAGGGGGCTACGAGCAGTACTTC.

This clone is a singleton in its sample. The rearrangement joins TRBV29-1 to TRBJ2-2; D unresolved. Germline V gene lookup returns CDR1 SQVTM and CDR2 ANQGSEA. The CDR3 spans 12 residues. In DNA form, the CDR3 reads TGCAGTGCCGAGGCCCACACCGGGGAGCTGTTTTTT. Translating gives CSAEAHTGELFF.

The chain is built from TRBV28 and TRBJ2-5; 13 bases fit TRBD2. Germline CDR1 is MDHEN and CDR2 is SYDVKM. V was pared by 5 bases and J by 2 bases, with 2 bases of the junction left unmatched. The CDR3 consists of 15 residues. The CDR3 reads CASSTGLAGQETQYF. CDR3 DNA sequence: TGTGCCAGCAGTACGGGACTAGCGGGGCAAGAGACCCAGTACTTC.